These 8 T cell receptor beta chains originate from one sample sequenced in a study of T cell repertoires in cytomegalovirus infection. No antigen has been identified for these receptors. TCRdb analysed the reads with MiXCR anew, one entry per CDR3 protein. The profile shows about a million distinct CDR3 sequences, around 31% of them singletons. The material sequenced was cultured CD8+ T cells from PBMCs, taken from culture after CMV antigen stimulation. The source is a human donor in good health (CMV status not recorded). Some clones in this sample may be carry-over from other donors' samples.

The table lists this clonotype with a few counts. This chain joins TRBV5-1 and TRBJ1-1; D might be TRBD1 (6 bases). There are 16 residues in the CDR3. Trimming cost V 4 bases and J 7 bases, with 23 bases left between them. CDR1 is SGHRS and CDR2 is YFSETQ in the germline V gene. CDR3 amino acids: CASSPRDTTEGSEAFF. CDR3 nucleotides: TGCGCCAGCAGCCCAAGGGACACAACCGAGGGAAGTGAAGCTTTCTTT.

The chain recombines TRBV7-9 with TRBJ2-3; D call uncertain. Germline assignment: CDR1 SEHNR and CDR2 FQNEAQ (reference sequence). The V gene lost 2 bases and the J gene lost 0 bases, with 12 bases spanning the gap. CDR3 size: 16 residues. CDR3 nucleotide sequence: TGTGCCAGCAGCTTAAGGCCCCTAAGTAGCACAGATACGCAGTATTTT. Protein product: CASSLRPLSSTDTQYF. The full variable domain, with the rest looked up from reference TRBV7-9 and TRBJ2-3, is DTGVSQNPRHKITKRGQNVTFRCDPISEHNRLYWYRQTLGQGPEFLTYFQNEAQLEKSRLLSDRFSAERPKGSFSTLEIQRTEQGDSAMYLCASSLRPLSSTDTQYFGPGTRLTVL.

This chain links TRBV12-3 or TRBV12-4 with TRBJ1-1; weak D call: TRBD1 (5 bases). V shed 2 bases and J shed 1 base, with 11 bases lying between them. The CDR3 has 15 residues. CDR3 nucleotide sequence: TGTGCCAGCAGTTTAATAGGGGCAAGGAACACTGAAGCTTTCTTT. It codes for CASSLIGARNTEAFF.

The rearrangement joins TRBV12-5 to TRBJ2-1; TRBD2 agrees at 8 bases. With V trimmed by 7 bases and J by 1 base, 9 bases remained unmatched. Looked up from germline, CDR1 is LGHNT and CDR2 is FRNRAP. The CDR3 extends over 16 amino acids. The CDR3 bases are TGTGCTAGTGCCCCTCCGGGACTAGGGTCCTACAATGAGCAGTTCTTC. It translates to CASAPPGLGSYNEQFF.

The table lists this clonotype with a few counts. The gene calls are TRBV6-2 or TRBV6-3 and TRBJ2-7; weak D call: TRBD2 (5 bases). This CDR3 region has 14 residues. Trimming left V 2 bases short and J 4 bases short, with 12 bases between. CDR1 and CDR2 from the germline V gene are MNHEY and SVGEGT. The CDR3 region is CASSYLEVPYEQYV. The CDR3, as DNA: TGTGCCAGCAGTTACCTGGAGGTCCCATACGAGCAGTACGTC.

Of note for this clonotype: The junction departs from the called germline gene at one end, perhaps through a read error. The chain employs TRBV27 and TRBJ1-4; D remains ambiguous. Germline lookup yields CDR1 MNHEY and CDR2 SMNVEV (reference sequence). The CDR3 has 13 residues. This CDR3 reads CASSTYTNEKLFF. Here the CDR3 DNA reads TGTGCCAGCAGTACATATACTAATGAGAAACTGTTTTTT.

This clonotype was counted a few times. This chain links TRBV12-3 or TRBV12-4 with TRBJ2-3, with 9 bases aligning to TRBD1. The CDR3 sequence is 14 residues long. The V segment lost 6 bases and the J segment 2 bases; nucleotides outside the gene matches: 3. The CDR3 DNA follows: TGTGCCAGCAGGGACAGGGGCTTCACAGATACGCAGTATTTT. Its protein product is CASRDRGFTDTQYF.

In its sample, this clonotype was seen many times. V is TRBV7-8 and J is TRBJ2-5; TRBD1 is a possible D gene (5 bases). The CDR3 is 14 amino acids. Germline CDR1 is SGHVS and CDR2 is FQNEAQ. V lost 1 base to trimming and J lost 6 bases, with 12 bases between them. DNA for the CDR3: TGTGCCAGCAGCTTAGGGGGCGCGGTAAAGACCCAGTACTTC. Its translation: CASSLGGAVKTQYF.